This T cell receptor beta chain was obtained from a study of T cells in localized non-small cell lung cancer. Method: immunoSEQ multiplex PCR; TCRdb's copy keeps in-frame clones and lacks some. This table has about 24,000 clones, 92% appearing once. The CDR3 loop spans 13 amino acids. Per the germline V gene, CDR1 is MRHNA and CDR2 is SNTAGT. V was trimmed by 5 bases and J by 6 bases, leaving 14 bases between them. This chain links TRBV6-4 with TRBJ2-7; D perhaps matches TRBD2 (5 bases). The source material was peripheral blood, sampled before any cancer treatment. The TCR sequence derives from a woman between 35 and 70 years old with stage I lung adenocarcinoma. This CDR3 is CASSQGLDSEQYF. The DNA of the CDR3 is TGTGCCAGCAGTCAAGGACTCGACTCCGAGCAGTACTTC.